The next 21 T cell receptor beta chains were all read from a single sample in a study of glioma-infiltrating T cells. Using RNA template, CDR3s of TCR alpha and beta were amplified with iRepertoire arm-PCR. TCRdb redid the calling of the multiplex PCR reads with MiXCR, one entry per CDR3 protein. The sample includes about 380,000 distinct CDR3 sequences, 35% to 45% of them seen just once. Sample: glioma tissue, nonneoplastic brain tissue, or PBMCs (not recorded which). Every receptor here comes from a human donor with low-grade glioma or glioblastoma, undergoing nonglioma brain surgery, or in good health (not recorded which).

The table lists this clonotype with a few counts. CDR3 DNA: TGCGCCAGCAGCCAAGAACAGGTCTCGAACACTGAAGCTTTCTTT. Translating gives CASSQEQVSNTEAFF. The chain uses TRBV4-1 and TRBJ1-1; TRBD1 might be the D (5 bases). CDR3 length: 15 residues. The germline gives CDR1 MGHRA, CDR2 YSYEKL. Trimming pared 0 bases from V and 1 base from J, leaving 9 bases between.

The rearrangement joins TRBV15 to TRBJ2-1, with TRBD1 matching 11 bases. The length of the CDR3 is 17 residues. Losses at the gene ends were 4 bases for V and 7 bases for J; bases not matched to a gene: 12. Germline assignment: CDR1 LNHNV and CDR2 YYDKDF (reference sequence). CDR3 loop: CATSMAFGDRGSNEQFF. Written as DNA, the CDR3 is TGTGCCACCAGCATGGCCTTCGGGGACAGGGGGTCGAATGAGCAGTTCTTC. Filled out from reference TRBV15 and TRBJ2-1, the complete variable domain reads DAMVIQNPRYQVTQFGKPVTLSCSQTLNHNVMYWYQQKSSQAPKLLFHYYDKDFNNEADTPDNFQSRRPNTSFCFLDIRSPGLGDTAMYLCATSMAFGDRGSNEQFFGPGTRLTVL.

With respect to this clonotype: The germline gene is not matched at one end of the junction; a read error may be the cause. V usage is TRBV14 and J usage is TRBJ2-7; tentative D call: TRBD2 (5 bases). The CDR3 extends over 15 amino acids. The V gene's germline CDR1 is SGHDN and CDR2 FVKESK. CDR3 in DNA: TGTGCCAGCAGCCCCCTGGCGGGTCGGTCCTACGAGCGGTACTTC. Translation gives CASSPLAGRSYERYF.

CDR3 loop: CASQQGANSNQPQHF. CDR3 nucleotide sequence: TGTGCCAGTCAACAGGGCGCAAATAGCAATCAGCCCCAGCATTTT. The rearrangement links TRBV19 to TRBJ1-5; D perhaps matches TRBD1 (6 bases). CDR1 is LNHDA, CDR2 SQIVND, per germline (reference sequence). The CDR3 contains 15 residues. V was cut by 8 bases and J by 0 bases, with 14 bases left in between. Complete variable domain (other parts from reference TRBV19 and TRBJ1-5): DGGITQSPKYLFRKEGQNVTLSCEQNLNHDAMYWYRQDPGQGLRLIYYSQIVNDFQKGDIAEGYSVSREKKESFPLTVTSAQKNPTAFYLCASQQGANSNQPQHFGDGTRLSIL.

This clonotype was observed at least ten times. The CDR3 bases are TGCAGTGCTAGTTTAGTTTTAGAAGCTTTCTTT. This gives the protein CSASLVLEAFF. This chain links TRBV20-1 with TRBJ1-1; D is unresolved. Trimming pared 3 bases from V and 8 bases from J, leaving 10 bases between. The CDR3 has 11 amino acids. Germline V lookup: CDR1 DFQATT, CDR2 SNEGSKA (reference sequence).

This clonotype appeared once. The chain employs TRBV20-1 and TRBJ1-2; D remains unclear. V lost 4 bases and J 4 bases, leaving 10 bases between the germline ends. Germline CDR1 and CDR2: DFQATT and SNEGSKA (reference sequence). The CDR3 loop spans 12 amino acids. This CDR3 is CSAKASSYGYTF. Written as DNA, the CDR3 is TGCAGTGCTAAAGCCTCCAGCTATGGCTACACCTTC.

This clonotype appeared a few times. The chain is built from TRBV19 and TRBJ2-1; TRBD2 aligns across 7 bases. The CDR3 loop spans 15 amino acids. Trimming removed 4 bases from V and 8 bases from J; junction bases left unmatched: 11. Germline loops: CDR1 LNHDA, CDR2 SQIVND (reference sequence). CDR3 coding DNA: TGTGCCAGTAGTAGGACTAGTAAGAGACTCCATGAGCAGTTCTTC. Translated, it gives CASSRTSKRLHEQFF.

The chain joins TRBV7-2 to TRBJ2-7; 7 nucleotides match TRBD1. Germline-derived CDR1 and CDR2 are SGHTA and FQGNSA. V shed 1 base and J 12 bases; nucleotides not matched to a gene: 12. The CDR3 is 14 amino acids. The chain's CDR3 is CASSLDQGSQGRYF. The CDR3 DNA reads as TGTGCCAGCAGCTTAGATCAAGGCTCACAGGGGCGGTACTTC.

This clonotype was seen more than once but under ten times. The chain recombines TRBV4-2 with TRBJ2-1; 9 bases are a match to TRBD2. The germline V gene has CDR1 LGHNA and CDR2 YNFKEQ. The CDR3 spans 15 residues. The V and J ends lost 4 bases and 4 bases, in that order; junction bases with no gene match: 5. CDR3 amino acids: CASSRLAGVYNEQFF. The CDR3 nucleotides are TGTGCCAGCAGCCGGTTAGCGGGAGTTTACAATGAGCAGTTCTTC.

This clonotype has a handful of counts. This chain connects TRBV7-2 to TRBJ2-5, with D perhaps matching TRBD2 (5 bases). The CDR3 is 17 amino acids. Per germline, CDR1 SGHTA and CDR2 FQGNSA. With 4 bases removed from V and 0 bases from J, the gap between germline ends came to 18 bases. This CDR3 is CASSWTVVAGYQETQYF. The CDR3 region has the DNA TGTGCCAGCAGCTGGACTGTGGTGGCGGGTTACCAAGAGACCCAGTACTTC. Combining the CDR3 with reference TRBV7-2 and TRBJ2-5 gives the whole variable domain GAGVSQSPSNKVTEKGKDVELRCDPISGHTALYWYRQSLGQGLEFLIYFQGNSAPDKSGLPSDRFSAERTGGSVSTLTIQRTQQEDSAVYLCASSWTVVAGYQETQYFGPGTRLLVL.

The V and J genes are TRBV29-1 and TRBJ1-1; D remains unclear. Germline CDR1 SQVTM, CDR2 ANQGSEA. Trimming shortened V by 7 bases and J by 0 bases, and 15 bases separated the two germline ends. This CDR3 has 14 amino acids. Here the CDR3 reads CSAGLDPMNTEAFF. The CDR3 nucleotides read TGCAGCGCGGGGTTGGACCCCATGAACACTGAAGCTTTCTTT.

Comments on this clonotype: A much larger clone differs by one base, so this may be a read error. The rearrangement links TRBV20-1 to TRBJ1-2; the match to TRBD1 covers 7 bases. Germline V lookup: CDR1 DFQATT, CDR2 SNEGSKA (reference sequence). This CDR3 has 13 residues. The ends lost 5 bases at V and 7 bases at J; junction bases unmatched: 10. CDR3 nucleotides: TGCAGTGCTTCCCCAATTGACAGGGTTGGCTACACCTTC. Amino acids: CSASPIDRVGYTF.

In regard to this clonotype: This may stem from a read error, because a much larger clone lies one nucleotide away. V and J are TRBV7-9 and TRBJ2-3; TRBD2 is a possible D gene (6 bases). The CDR3 length is 17 residues. Germline V gives CDR1 SEHNR, CDR2 FQNEAQ (reference sequence). The CDR3 nucleotides read TGTGCCAGCAGTTTTCCCCTAGCGTACCCTAGCACAGGTACGCAGTATTTT. As protein: CASSFPLAYPSTGTQYF.

V and J are TRBV5-4 and TRBJ2-7; a possible D gene is TRBD2 (5 bases). CDR1 and CDR2 from the germline V gene are SGHNT and YYREEE (reference sequence). The ends were cut back, 3 bases at V and 5 bases at J, with 9 bases in the middle. The CDR3 is 12 residues long. CDR3 DNA sequence: TGTGCCAGCAGCTCAATGCGGGACGAGCAGTACTTC. Amino acids: CASSSMRDEQYF. The whole variable domain, filled in from reference TRBV5-4 and TRBJ2-7, reads ETGVTQSPTHLIKTRGQQVTLRCSSQSGHNTVSWYQQALGQGPQFIFQYYREEENGRGNFPPRFSGLQFPNYSSELNVNALELDDSALYLCASSSMRDEQYFGPGTRLTVT.

This clonotype occurred many times. The V gene is TRBV6-1, the J gene TRBJ1-1, with TRBD1 matching over 8 bases. This CDR3 has 11 amino acids. V lost 6 bases to trimming and J lost 13 bases; unmatched junction nucleotides: 7. Germline values: CDR1 MNHNS, CDR2 SASEGT. The CDR3 spells CASSLGTGFFF. The CDR3 DNA reads TGTGCCAGCAGCCTTGGGACAGGCTTTTTCTTT.

J is TRBJ2-7 and V is TRBV5-4; TRBD2 might be the D (5 bases). V lost 6 bases and J 2 bases, leaving 15 bases between the germline ends. Germline CDR1 reads SGHNT; CDR2 reads YYREEE (reference sequence). The CDR3 is 14 amino acids. In nucleotides, the CDR3 is TGTGCCAGCACCCGCGGCAGCGGTACCTACGAGCAGTACTTC. Its protein is CASTRGSGTYEQYF. The whole variable domain, remainder taken from reference TRBV5-4 and TRBJ2-7, is ETGVTQSPTHLIKTRGQQVTLRCSSQSGHNTVSWYQQALGQGPQFIFQYYREEENGRGNFPPRFSGLQFPNYSSELNVNALELDDSALYLCASTRGSGTYEQYFGPGTRLTVT.

The rearrangement uses TRBV19 and TRBJ1-1; D is unresolved. This CDR3 has 15 amino acids. The germline gives CDR1 LNHDA, CDR2 SQIVND (reference sequence). V was pared by 4 bases and J by 0 bases, with 12 bases between. The CDR3 region is CASSRDRHMNTEAFF. CDR3 nucleotide sequence: TGTGCCAGTAGTAGGGATAGGCACATGAACACTGAAGCTTTCTTT.

This clonotype has more than one count but fewer than ten. The gene calls are TRBV7-2 and TRBJ2-7; TRBD2 matches 7 bases. The V and J ends lost 1 base and 5 bases, in that order; junction bases with no gene match: 11. The length of the CDR3 is 16 residues. Germline assignment: CDR1 SGHTA and CDR2 FQGNSA. The CDR3 region has the DNA TGTGCCAGCAGCTTAGGTTCTAGGACTAGTTTCCACGAGCAGTACTTC. Translation: CASSLGSRTSFHEQYF.

This clonotype was recorded at least ten times. The chain carries TRBV6-2 or TRBV6-3 and TRBJ2-3; 13 bases are a match to TRBD2. Per germline, CDR1 MNHEY and CDR2 SVGEGT. Trimming took 5 bases from V and 4 from J; bases not matched to a gene: 6. The length of the CDR3 is 16 residues. CDR3 residues: CASSLWGLAGPDTQYF. The CDR3 DNA reads as TGTGCCAGCAGTCTCTGGGGACTAGCGGGACCAGATACGCAGTATTTT.

This clonotype has just one count. Just one base apart from a much larger clone, this may be a read error. This rearrangement joins TRBV12-3 or TRBV12-4 to TRBJ1-1; D possibly corresponds to TRBD1 (5 bases). This CDR3 has 12 amino acids. The CDR3 here is CASIRGNTEDFF. CDR3 DNA: TGTGCCAGCATCCGGGGGAACACTGAAGATTTCTTT.

The chain couples TRBV10-3 to TRBJ1-3; no firm D call. Germline CDR1 reads ENHRY; CDR2 reads SYGVKD. The V end was cut by 0 bases, the J end by 0 bases, with 15 bases between. The CDR3 loop spans 18 amino acids. In DNA form, the CDR3 reads TGTGCCATCAGTGAGTCGGCCCCCGTGAGTCTCTCTGGAAACACCATATATTTT. Translation: CAISESAPVSLSGNTIYF.